Listed here are 25 T cell receptor beta chains from one sample, sequenced in a study of T cells in Graves' hyperthyroidism and ophthalmopathy. Authors of the study amplified TCR beta CDR3 regions from RNA transcripts. The TCR CDR3 was amplified in a first-round RT-PCR using the HTBI primer set. TCRdb recomputed calls from the multiplex PCR reads with MiXCR, one row per CDR3 protein. This sample has 600,000 to 800,000 distinct CDR3 sequences, with 30% to 40% found just once. Specimen: blood. The receptor source for this set is a woman in her 40s with Graves' hyperthyroidism.

A note on this clonotype: A read error may be the cause here, since a much bigger clone is one base away. The rearrangement joins TRBV10-3 to TRBJ1-1; 11 nucleotides match TRBD1. The CDR3 contains 15 residues. From germline, CDR1 is ENHRY and CDR2 SYGVKD. This CDR3 reads CATKDRGQWNTGAFF. CDR3 nucleotide sequence: TGTGCCACTAAGGACAGGGGGCAGTGGAACACTGGAGCTTTCTTT.

This chain uses TRBV7-2 with TRBJ1-4, with a weak D call TRBD1 (6 bases). Germline loops: CDR1 SGHTA, CDR2 FQGNSA. The length of the CDR3 is 14 residues. The germline V and J ends were trimmed by 5 bases and 7 bases, with 14 bases remaining between them. CDR3 nucleotide sequence: TGTGCCAGCAGCCAGGACAGAGGACCTGAAAAACTGTTTTTT. It is translated as CASSQDRGPEKLFF.

The chain uses TRBV6-5 and TRBJ1-2; possible D gene TRBD1, 6 bases. Germline V gives CDR1 MNHEY, CDR2 SVGAGI. The CDR3 spans 13 residues. Deletions cut 6 bases from V and 8 bases from J, with 16 bases between. CDR3: CASSLWGRGGYTF. CDR3 nucleotides: TGTGCCAGCAGCTTATGGGGCAGGGGCGGCTACACCTTC.

There are many counts of this clonotype. V is TRBV7-9 and J is TRBJ2-6, with a possible D match to TRBD1 (6 bases). Germline V gene data show CDR1 as SEHNR and CDR2 as FQNEAQ (reference sequence). The CDR3 covers 17 residues. Deletions cut 8 bases from V and 2 bases from J, with 19 bases between. CDR3 sequence (DNA): TGTGCCAGCGTAGACAGGTGGCCTTCCCCTGGGGCCAACGTCCTGACTTTC. Residues: CASVDRWPSPGANVLTF.

The chain is built from TRBV5-8 and TRBJ2-7; 8 bases are shared with TRBD1. The germline V gene encodes CDR1 SGHTS and CDR2 YDEGEE. The CDR3 has 13 residues. V shed 4 bases and J 6 bases; nucleotides not matched to a gene: 6. CDR3 sequence (DNA): TGTGCCAGCAGCACAAGACAGGGGCGCGAGCAGTACTTC. It yields the protein CASSTRQGREQYF.

This clonotype came up many times. J is TRBJ1-1 and V is TRBV25-1; D not resolved. V was cut by 3 bases and J by 8 bases, with 7 bases left in between. The length of the CDR3 is 11 residues. The V gene's germline CDR1 is MGHDK and CDR2 SYGVNS. The CDR3, as DNA: TGTGCCAGCAGTGAGCACGGGGAAGCTTTCTTT. Its protein product is CASSEHGEAFF.

This chain uses TRBV6-4 with TRBJ2-3; D is possibly TRBD1 (5 bases). V lost 0 bases and J 9 bases, leaving 7 bases between the germline ends. CDR3 size: 12 residues. The germline CDR1 and CDR2 sequences are MRHNA and SNTAGT. This CDR3 is CASSDSGATQYF. The CDR3, as DNA: TGTGCCAGCAGTGACTCAGGGGCAACGCAGTATTTT.

V is TRBV10-3 and J is TRBJ2-7; the D is unclear. The germline V and J ends were trimmed by 10 bases and 2 bases, with 12 bases remaining between them. CDR1 and CDR2 (germline): ENHRY, SYGVKD. There are 12 residues in the CDR3. CDR3 residues: CATDGETYEQYF. The CDR3 nucleotides read TGTGCCACGGACGGAGAAACCTACGAGCAGTACTTC.

This clonotype occurred a few times. The rearrangement joins TRBV11-2 to TRBJ1-1; D gene unclear. The CDR3 loop spans 15 amino acids. Germline assignment: CDR1 SGHAT and CDR2 FQNNGV. The V and J ends lost 5 bases and 3 bases respectively, with 16 bases between them. The CDR3 spells CASSPRAPSDTEAFF. The CDR3 DNA reads TGTGCCAGCAGCCCGCGGGCCCCATCGGACACTGAAGCTTTCTTT. Based on the CDR3 plus reference TRBV11-2 and TRBJ1-1, the full variable domain is EAGVAQSPRYKIIEKRQSVAFWCNPISGHATLYWYQQILGQGPKLLIQFQNNGVVDDSQLPKDRFSAERLKGVDSTLKIQPAKLEDSAVYLCASSPRAPSDTEAFFGQGTRLTVV.

V gene TRBV4-1 combines with J gene TRBJ1-1; D is possibly TRBD1 (6 bases). Germline values: CDR1 MGHRA, CDR2 YSYEKL. The CDR3 is made up of 13 amino acids. V was clipped by 0 bases and J by 6 bases, with 8 bases between them. This chain's CDR3 is CASSQEKGAEAFF. CDR3 sequence (DNA): TGCGCCAGCAGCCAAGAAAAGGGGGCTGAAGCTTTCTTT.

This clonotype has only a few counts. The chain uses TRBV19 and TRBJ1-1, with D tentatively TRBD1 (5 bases). This CDR3 comprises 13 residues. CDR1 and CDR2 (germline): LNHDA, SQIVND (reference sequence). The V end was cut by 10 bases, the J end by 11 bases, with 23 bases between. CDR3 sequence (DNA): TGTGCCACCACATCCGGGACCGATATGGTGGCTTTCTTT. It specifies CATTSGTDMVAFF.

The chain has TRBV6-5 and TRBJ2-7, with a tentative D call TRBD2 (6 bases). V shed 0 bases and J shed 1 base, with 16 bases lying between them. The V gene's germline CDR1 is MNHEY and CDR2 SVGAGI. CDR3 length: 17 residues. DNA for the CDR3: TGTGCCAGCAGTTACTCGATACAGTACGGGAGATCCTACGAGCAGTACTTC. Amino acid sequence: CASSYSIQYGRSYEQYF.

This chain uses TRBV7-2 with TRBJ2-1; either TRBD1 or TRBD2 may supply D (7 bases each). Trimming cost V 5 bases and J 6 bases, with 17 bases left between them. Germline loops: CDR1 SGHTA, CDR2 FQGNSA. There are 15 residues in the CDR3. This CDR3 reads CASSPRGTTGNEQFF. The CDR3 nucleotides read TGTGCCAGCAGCCCCAGGGGGACTACCGGCAATGAGCAGTTCTTC.

V is TRBV19 and J is TRBJ1-5, with a weak D call TRBD1 (5 bases). Germline CDR1 and CDR2: LNHDA and SQIVND (reference sequence). CDR3 length: 18 residues. Trimming cost V 7 bases and J 2 bases, with 24 bases left between them. CDR3 residues: CASKVYQGEHPGNQPQHF. CDR3 in DNA: TGTGCCAGTAAGGTTTATCAGGGAGAACACCCCGGCAATCAGCCCCAGCATTTT.

The chain recombines TRBV18 with TRBJ1-1, with D unclear. This CDR3 has 13 residues. V lost 7 bases and J lost 1, with 10 bases in between. Germline V lookup: CDR1 KGHSH, CDR2 LQKENI. The CDR3 here is CASYPRRNTEAFF. In nucleotides, the CDR3 is TGTGCCAGCTATCCCCGGAGGAACACTGAAGCTTTCTTT.

The chain joins TRBV7-2 to TRBJ1-6; D possibly corresponds to TRBD1 (6 bases). The V gene's germline CDR1 is SGHTA and CDR2 FQGNSA. V was trimmed by 3 bases and J by 3 bases, leaving 12 bases between them. The length of the CDR3 is 16 residues. Written as DNA, the CDR3 is TGTGCCAGCAGCTTCGGCGGACAGCTCTATAATTCACCCCTCCACTTT. This gives the protein CASSFGGQLYNSPLHF.

This clonotype was seen a few times. The chain carries TRBV29-1 and TRBJ2-7, with TRBD1 as a possible D gene (6 bases). The CDR3 is made up of 15 amino acids. CDR1 is SQVTM and CDR2 is ANQGSEA in the germline V gene. The CDR3 reads CTLILPPGQRYEQYF. The DNA for the CDR3 is TGCACCCTGATACTCCCCCCTGGACAGCGCTACGAGCAGTACTTC.

The CDR3 loop is CASRGGGTDTQYF. CDR3 nucleotides: TGTGCCAGCAGGGGTGGGGGAACAGATACGCAGTATTTT. The genes are TRBV9 and TRBJ2-3; possibly TRBD1 or TRBD2 for D (5 bases each). Germline assignment: CDR1 SGDLS and CDR2 YYNGEE. The length of the CDR3 is 13 residues. With 5 bases removed from V and 3 bases from J, the gap between germline ends came to 10 bases.

V gene TRBV2 combines with J gene TRBJ2-7; 8 positions match TRBD1. V shed 6 bases, J shed 3 bases, and the junction held 7 bases outside the gene matches. Germline V gives CDR1 SNHLY, CDR2 FYNNEI. The CDR3 is 14 residues long. CDR3 residues: CASRAGTGNYEQYF. The CDR3 coding sequence is TGTGCCAGCAGGGCCGGGACAGGTAACTACGAGCAGTACTTC.

The chain joins TRBV7-9 to TRBJ2-6, with 8 positions matching TRBD1. V lost 9 bases, J lost 0 bases, and 7 bases stayed unmatched. The CDR3 runs 16 residues. Germline CDR1 is SEHNR and CDR2 is FQNEAQ (reference sequence). The CDR3 bases are TGTGCCAGTACAGGGGGTCTTGTCTCTGGGGCCAACGTCCTGACTTTC. It is translated as CASTGGLVSGANVLTF.

V and J are TRBV5-1 and TRBJ1-5; D uncertain. V gave up 5 bases and J gave up 3 bases, with 9 bases separating them. The CDR3 is 13 amino acids. In germline, CDR1 is SGHRS, CDR2 YFSETQ. The CDR3 sequence: CASSTYPNQPQHF. In DNA form, the CDR3 reads TGCGCCAGCAGTACTTATCCCAATCAGCCCCAGCATTTT. Complete variable domain (other parts from reference TRBV5-1 and TRBJ1-5): KAGVTQTPRYLIKTRGQQVTLSCSPISGHRSVSWYQQTPGQGLQFLFEYFSETQRNKGNFPGRFSGRQFSNSRSEMNVSTLELGDSALYLCASSTYPNQPQHFGDGTRLSIL.

The genes are TRBV7-2 and TRBJ1-1; tentative D call: TRBD1 (6 bases). Germline V gives CDR1 SGHTA, CDR2 FQGNSA. V lost 4 bases, J lost 6 bases, and 15 bases lay in between. The CDR3 is made up of 14 amino acids. CDR3 residues: CASSSQGTTPEAFF. The CDR3 DNA follows: TGTGCCAGCAGCTCACAGGGCACAACTCCTGAAGCTTTCTTT. Together with reference TRBV7-2 and TRBJ1-1, the CDR3 gives the full variable domain: GAGVSQSPSNKVTEKGKDVELRCDPISGHTALYWYRQSLGQGLEFLIYFQGNSAPDKSGLPSDRFSAERTGGSVSTLTIQRTQQEDSAVYLCASSSQGTTPEAFFGQGTRLTVV.

There are many counts of this clonotype. The chain is built from TRBV12-3 or TRBV12-4 and TRBJ1-5; TRBD1 is a possible D gene (5 bases). V lost 8 bases, J lost 2 bases, and 16 bases lay in between. The CDR3 has 15 residues. The CDR3 region is CASVAQGYGNQPQHF. Written as DNA, the CDR3 is TGTGCCAGCGTCGCGCAGGGATACGGCAATCAGCCCCAGCATTTT.

In this sample, this clonotype turned up many times. The rearrangement uses TRBV3-1 and TRBJ1-6; D is undetermined. This CDR3 is built from 13 residues. The V gene's germline CDR1 is LGHDT and CDR2 YNNKEL (reference sequence). Trimming cost V 2 bases and J 7 bases, with 6 bases left between them. The CDR3 nucleotides read TGTGCCAGCAGCCAATTCAAGAATTCACCCCTCCACTTT. The encoded protein is CASSQFKNSPLHF.

The gene calls are TRBV19 and TRBJ2-5, with TRBD2 as a possible D gene (6 bases). V lost 4 bases to trimming and J lost 1 base, with 13 bases between them. This CDR3 comprises 15 residues. Germline V gives CDR1 LNHDA, CDR2 SQIVND (reference sequence). As DNA, the CDR3 is TGTGCCAGTAGTACCCCCGGGGGAATCCAAGAGACCCAGTACTTC. Translated, it gives CASSTPGGIQETQYF.